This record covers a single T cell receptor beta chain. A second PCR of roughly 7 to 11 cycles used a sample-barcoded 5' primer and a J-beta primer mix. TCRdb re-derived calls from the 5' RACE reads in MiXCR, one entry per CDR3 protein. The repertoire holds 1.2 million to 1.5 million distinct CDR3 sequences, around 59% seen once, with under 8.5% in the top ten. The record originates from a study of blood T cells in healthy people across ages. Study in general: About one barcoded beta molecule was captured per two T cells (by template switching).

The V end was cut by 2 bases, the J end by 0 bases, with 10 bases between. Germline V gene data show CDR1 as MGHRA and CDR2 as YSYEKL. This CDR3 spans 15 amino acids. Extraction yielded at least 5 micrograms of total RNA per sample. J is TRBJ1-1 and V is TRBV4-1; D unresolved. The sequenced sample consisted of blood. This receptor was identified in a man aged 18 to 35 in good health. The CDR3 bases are TGCGCCAGCAGCCAAAATCCTTTATTGAACACTGAAGCTTTCTTT. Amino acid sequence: CASSQNPLLNTEAFF.